The entry that follows covers one T cell receptor beta chain sequence. Its antigen is unidentified. Germline-derived CDR1 and CDR2 are MNHEY and SMNVEV (reference sequence). This CDR3 has 15 residues. The V end was cut by 4 bases, the J end by 4 bases, with 17 bases between. Time point reported: blood at routine non-recurrence follow-up after resection. This sample was included in a study of spatial heterogeneity in lung cancer. Study background: Detection consistently captured more beta-chain sequences than alpha-chain sequences. As counted in raw reads, each unique TCR and UMI combination appeared more than ten times on average.

Study-level findings and limits: Expanded tumor TCRs that were ubiquitous appeared in blood more at resection than follow-up.

One entry per CDR3 protein, called by TCRdb with MiXCR from the 5' RACE reads. Here the sample spans 110,000 or so distinct CDR3 sequences, 10% to 13% being singletons. This TCR derives from a female donor with early-stage non-small cell lung cancer. The material was PBMCs, obtained at follow-up. The rearrangement links TRBV27 to TRBJ2-7, with a possible D match to TRBD1 (6 bases). CDR3 nucleotides: TGTGCCAGCAGTTCCTCACGGACAGCGAATTACGAGCAGTACGTC. Amino acids: CASSSSRTANYEQYV.